The 19 T cell receptor beta chains in this list originate from one sample, sequenced in a study of T-cell reconstitution after alpha-beta-depleted transplantation in children. Researchers prepared the TCRbeta library using unique molecular identifiers, the study reports. TCRdb re-analysed the PCR reads in MiXCR, keeping a single row per CDR3 protein. The repertoire holds around 400,000 distinct CDR3 sequences, roughly 20% seen once, with 3.8% in the top ten. Sequenced here: PBMCs from the stem cell graft donor, sampled from the stem cell graft. The receptor source for this set is a human donor who donated a stem cell graft to a child with acute myeloid leukemia.

This clonotype has ten or more counts. The rearrangement links TRBV20-1 to TRBJ2-7; perhaps TRBD1 as D (5 bases). The CDR3 is 14 amino acids. V was trimmed by 5 bases and J by 6 bases, leaving 20 bases between them. Germline CDR1 reads DFQATT; CDR2 reads SNEGSKA (reference sequence). The CDR3, as DNA: TGCAGTGCTCTAAAACGCTCAGGGTTTCGCGAGCAGTACTTC. As protein: CSALKRSGFREQYF.

V gene TRBV7-9 combines with J gene TRBJ2-6; possibly TRBD2 for D (6 bases). From germline, CDR1 is SEHNR and CDR2 FQNEAQ (reference sequence). This CDR3 is built from 17 residues. V was pared by 5 bases and J by 0 bases, with 14 bases between. The CDR3 DNA reads as TGTGCCAGCAGCCGGGGACTCCTCCCCTCTGGGGCCAACGTCCTGACTTTC. Translation: CASSRGLLPSGANVLTF. Using reference TRBV7-9 and TRBJ2-6 for the parts outside the CDR3, the full variable domain is DTGVSQNPRHKITKRGQNVTFRCDPISEHNRLYWYRQTLGQGPEFLTYFQNEAQLEKSRLLSDRFSAERPKGSFSTLEIQRTEQGDSAMYLCASSRGLLPSGANVLTFGAGSRLTVL.

The CDR3 DNA follows: TGTGCCAGCAGACCCTCAGGACTAGCGGGAGTACTTGAGCAGTTCTTC. Translated: CASRPSGLAGVLEQFF. The chain couples TRBV25-1 to TRBJ2-1; 13 positions match TRBD2. The CDR3 has 16 amino acids. The trim removed 6 bases at V and 9 bases at J, leaving 11 bases unmatched. CDR1 is MGHDK, CDR2 SYGVNS, per germline.

The V gene is TRBV29-1, the J gene TRBJ2-1; 11 nucleotides align to TRBD2. Germline trimming cut 8 bases from V and 7 bases from J; bases unmatched to any gene: 10. The CDR3 consists of 14 residues. Germline lookup yields CDR1 SQVTM and CDR2 ANQGSEA. In DNA, the CDR3 is TGCAGCACTTTAGCGGGAGGGCCTGTTAATGAGCAGTTCTTC. Translation: CSTLAGGPVNEQFF.

This clonotype has more than one count but fewer than ten. The chain combines TRBV20-1 with TRBJ2-1, with TRBD2 identical over 14 bases. This CDR3 has 15 residues. The germline gives CDR1 DFQATT, CDR2 SNEGSKA (reference sequence). V trimming: 7 bases; J trimming: 7 bases; junction bases outside the gene matches: 9. CDR3 sequence (DNA): TGCAGTGTGCGTTTCGGACTAGCGGGAGGAAATGAGCAGTTCTTC. Its translation: CSVRFGLAGGNEQFF.

The rearrangement uses TRBV29-1 and TRBJ2-1, with D maybe TRBD1 (7 bases). V was pared by 7 bases and J by 1 base, with 11 bases between. In germline, CDR1 is SQVTM, CDR2 ANQGSEA. The CDR3 is 13 amino acids. CDR3 region: CSAAGQSYNEQFF. The CDR3 DNA is TGCAGCGCCGCGGGACAGTCCTACAATGAGCAGTTCTTC.

There are many counts of this clonotype. The genes are TRBV7-3 and TRBJ2-1; D unresolved. The germline V gene encodes CDR1 SGHTA and CDR2 FQGTGA. Trimming removed 4 bases from V and 4 bases from J, with 14 bases in between. The CDR3 has 15 amino acids. CDR3 DNA: TGTGCCAGCAGCTCACGACGGACCGAGTACAATGAGCAGTTCTTC. This gives the protein CASSSRRTEYNEQFF.

The chain has TRBV5-1 and TRBJ1-5; no firm D call. V was shortened by 6 bases and J by 7 bases, with 20 bases between the two germline ends. The CDR3 contains 15 residues. Germline V gene lookup returns CDR1 SGHRS and CDR2 YFSETQ. The CDR3 DNA follows: TGCGCCAGCACCCAAGACGGAGCCACGGAGCAGCCCCAGCATTTT. It codes for CASTQDGATEQPQHF.

This clonotype was observed a handful of times. The V gene is TRBV6-2 or TRBV6-3, the J gene TRBJ2-7, with 9 positions matching TRBD2. Germline CDR1 MNHEY, CDR2 SVGEGT. The length of the CDR3 is 14 residues. The V gene end was trimmed by 6 bases and the J gene end by 2 bases; junction bases not matched to a gene: 5. CDR3 in amino acids: CASSGLANTYEQYF. CDR3 nucleotide sequence: TGTGCCAGCAGCGGACTAGCGAATACCTACGAGCAGTACTTC.

The genes are TRBV29-1 and TRBJ2-1; the D gene is possibly TRBD2 (5 bases). CDR1 and CDR2 from the germline V gene are SQVTM and ANQGSEA. The V end lost 3 bases, the J end lost 0 bases, and 12 bases lay between the germline ends. The CDR3 runs to 15 residues. DNA for the CDR3: TGCAGCGTTGAGGGTAAGCTAGCCTCCTACAATGAGCAGTTCTTC. Translated: CSVEGKLASYNEQFF.

Turning to this clonotype: Mismatch with germline at one junction end may stem from a read error. This rearrangement joins TRBV20-1 to TRBJ1-5, with a tentative D call TRBD1 (6 bases). The germline V gene has CDR1 DFQATT and CDR2 SNEGSKA (reference sequence). This CDR3 has 17 residues. CDR3 sequence (DNA): TGCTGTGCTAGAGACCTCAGGGGCCCCAGGGACTATCAGCCCCAGCATTTT. It encodes CCARDLRGPRDYQPQHF.

The CDR3 coding sequence is TGTGCCAGCGGGACCGGGACACCTCTATACAATGAGCAGTTCTTC. It is translated as CASGTGTPLYNEQFF. The chain carries TRBV6-5 and TRBJ2-1, with D possibly TRBD1 on 6 matching bases. Germline V gives CDR1 MNHEY, CDR2 SVGAGI. Trimming took 8 bases from V and 4 from J, leaving 18 bases between them. The CDR3 is made up of 15 amino acids.

The V and J genes are TRBV4-3 and TRBJ2-1; TRBD2 matches 11 bases. V lost 3 bases, J lost 6 bases, and 10 bases stayed unmatched. CDR3 length equals 17 residues. CDR1 is LGHNA and CDR2 is YSLEER in the germline V gene. The CDR3 DNA sequence: TGCGCCAGCAGCCAGTACCCCGGGACTAGCGGAATCAATGAGCAGTTCTTC. Encoded protein: CASSQYPGTSGINEQFF.

This clonotype was detected ten times or more. The chain employs TRBV6-5 and TRBJ2-1; 11 bases map to TRBD2. V was pared by 2 bases and J by 9 bases, with 6 bases of the junction left unmatched. The CDR3 runs 15 residues. Germline loops: CDR1 MNHEY, CDR2 SVGAGI. The CDR3 DNA is TGTGCCAGCAGTTACAGTACTAGCGGGAGAGCTGAGCAGTTCTTC. This sequence encodes CASSYSTSGRAEQFF.

The CDR3 here is CATRVFESGSYEQYF. The CDR3 bases are TGTGCCACTCGCGTGTTTGAGAGCGGGAGCTACGAGCAGTACTTC. The J gene is TRBJ2-7, the V gene TRBV27, with TRBD2 identical over 8 bases. Germline CDR1 reads MNHEY; CDR2 reads SMNVEV (reference sequence). The CDR3 is 15 residues long. After removal of 10 bases from V and 3 bases from J, the junction contained 14 bases not matched to a gene.

The J gene is TRBJ1-3, the V gene TRBV12-3 or TRBV12-4; tentatively, D is TRBD1 (5 bases). This CDR3 comprises 16 residues. Trimming removed 3 bases at V and 2 bases at J, with 14 bases between. In DNA form, the CDR3 reads TGTGCCAGCAGTTTCCCCAGGGATCAGGCTGGAAACACCATATATTTT. Protein sequence: CASSFPRDQAGNTIYF.

This clonotype was counted at least ten times. The V and J genes are TRBV20-1 and TRBJ2-6; D call uncertain. The germline gives CDR1 DFQATT, CDR2 SNEGSKA (reference sequence). This CDR3 comprises 13 residues. V was pared by 2 bases and J by 2 bases, with 4 bases between. The chain's CDR3 is CSARTPGANVLTF. The DNA for the CDR3 is TGCAGTGCTAGAACCCCTGGGGCCAACGTCCTGACTTTC.

The sample holds a few counts of this clonotype. V usage is TRBV20-1 and J usage is TRBJ2-1; 12 bases align to TRBD2. The length of the CDR3 is 17 residues. V gave up 6 bases and J gave up 0 bases; unmatched junction bases: 9. Germline-derived CDR1 and CDR2 are DFQATT and SNEGSKA (reference sequence). The CDR3 reads CSADPRTSGISYNEQFF. In DNA, the CDR3 is TGCAGTGCCGACCCCCGGACTAGCGGGATCTCCTACAATGAGCAGTTCTTC.

This clonotype was picked up a small number of times. This chain links TRBV12-3 or TRBV12-4 with TRBJ1-1; a possible D gene is TRBD1 (6 bases). Trimming removed 6 bases from V and 5 bases from J, with 16 bases in between. The CDR3 extends over 14 amino acids. In DNA, the CDR3 is TGTGCCAGCAGAATCGGACAGCGGGGGACTGAAGCTTTCTTT. Amino acids: CASRIGQRGTEAFF.